This T cell receptor beta chain was identified in a study of T cell responses to AZD1222 COVID-19 vaccine. Data came from immunoSEQ multiplex PCR; TCRdb stores just in-frame clones and leaves some out. The table shows tens of thousands of clones, with roughly three quarters occurring only once. The trim removed 4 bases at V and 2 bases at J, leaving 6 bases unmatched. The germline V gene has CDR1 MNHNS and CDR2 SASEGT. This CDR3 region has 16 residues. Details on this clone: Its target is not known.

Study results and caveats: No repertoire was sampled before or during the peak T cell response, only after it. The CD4 TCRs associated with vaccination extended across spike and predominated at 160-218 and 743-854. Baseline testing showed seropositivity in only a handful of AZD1222 recipients. In a largely white British group with more females than males, clonal diversity was possibly underestimated.

The V and J genes are TRBV6-1 and TRBJ2-7; the match to TRBD2 covers 12 bases. The sequence was collected from an adult in good health. Sequencing was performed on peripheral blood, taken on day 0 of AZD1222 vaccination. CDR3 DNA sequence: TGTGCCAGCAGTGCTCGACTAGCGGGGGTACCCTACGAGCAGTACTTC. Amino acids: CASSARLAGVPYEQYF.